These 10 T cell receptor beta chains originate from one sample sequenced in a study of shared clonotypes between healthy human individuals. The naive CD8 subset, CD45RO-negative cells positively selected for CCR7, excluded terminally differentiated effector memory CD45RA+ cells. The protocol was immunoSEQ multiplex PCR, while the TCRdb copy is restricted to in-frame clones and leaves out a portion. The table has around 1.9 million clones, 85% to 95% seen once. Sequenced sample: naive CD8+ T cells from PBMCs. The receptors originated from a man younger than 30 in good health. Some clones in this sample may be carry-over from other donors' samples.

The chain combines TRBV27 with TRBJ2-1; a weak D match, TRBD2 (5 bases). CDR1 is MNHEY, CDR2 SMNVEV, per germline (reference sequence). This CDR3 region has 14 residues. V lost 3 bases to trimming and J lost 2 bases, with 8 bases between them. CDR3 in amino acids: CASSLRRAYNEQFF. CDR3 DNA: TGTGCCAGCAGTTTGCGGCGGGCCTACAATGAGCAGTTCTTC.

V and J are TRBV28 and TRBJ1-1, with D perhaps TRBD1 (6 bases). V gave up 6 bases and J gave up 1 base, with 21 bases separating them. Germline CDR1 MDHEN, CDR2 SYDVKM. CDR3 size: 17 residues. Here the CDR3 DNA reads TGTGCCAGCAGCCGATCCAGGGGCTCGGGGTCGAACACTGAAGCTTTCTTT. This translates into CASSRSRGSGSNTEAFF.

This clone appeared a single time. The chain employs TRBV7-9 and TRBJ2-1; D is ambiguous. The CDR3 loop spans 15 amino acids. Germline V gene sequence: CDR1 SEHNR, CDR2 FQNEAQ (reference sequence). V lost 1 base and J lost 4, with 11 bases in between. The CDR3 nucleotides read TGTGCCAGCAGCTTAGTGATTGACCAATACAATGAGCAGTTCTTC. It specifies CASSLVIDQYNEQFF. Full variable domain (missing parts from reference TRBV7-9 and TRBJ2-1): DTGVSQNPRHKITKRGQNVTFRCDPISEHNRLYWYRQTLGQGPEFLTYFQNEAQLEKSRLLSDRFSAERPKGSFSTLEIQRTEQGDSAMYLCASSLVIDQYNEQFFGPGTRLTVL.

The chain carries TRBV15 and TRBJ1-2; weak D call: TRBD1 (6 bases). CDR3 length: 15 residues. Trimming took off 0 bases at V and 0 bases at J, with 8 bases between the two ends. In germline, CDR1 is LNHNV, CDR2 YYDKDF (reference sequence). CDR3 nucleotide sequence: TGTGCCACCAGCAGAGAGCGGGACACTAACTATGGCTACACCTTC. This encodes CATSRERDTNYGYTF.

The chain carries TRBV29-1 and TRBJ2-7, with D possibly being TRBD1 (6 bases). Germline CDR1 is SQVTM and CDR2 is ANQGSEA. Deletions cut 5 bases from V and 3 bases from J, with 14 bases between. The CDR3 consists of 13 residues. The chain's CDR3 is CSVTGHRSYEQYF. DNA of the CDR3: TGCAGCGTTACGGGACACAGAAGCTACGAGCAGTACTTC.

The rearrangement uses TRBV4-3 and TRBJ1-4, with unresolved D. Looked up from germline, CDR1 is LGHNA and CDR2 is YSLEER. The CDR3 consists of 16 residues. Trimming cost V 4 bases and J 4 bases, with 16 bases left between them. This CDR3 reads CASSRLSRQVNEKLFF. As DNA, the CDR3 is TGCGCCAGCAGCCGTCTCAGTAGGCAAGTTAATGAAAAACTGTTTTTT.

This clone was recorded once. The chain uses TRBV10-3 and TRBJ1-2; 11 bases agree with TRBD1. J gave up 8 bases and V 0 bases, and 11 bases lay outside the gene matches. The germline CDR1 and CDR2 sequences are ENHRY and SYGVKD. This CDR3 has 17 amino acids. Here the CDR3 reads CAISESGGQGASDGYTF. The CDR3 DNA is TGTGCCATCAGTGAGTCCGGCGGACAGGGGGCGTCGGACGGCTACACCTTC.

Worth noting for this clone: The sample carries other DNA sequences with the same CDR3. This chain uses TRBV7-3 with TRBJ2-2; D might be TRBD1 (6 bases). Germline loops: CDR1 SGHTA, CDR2 FQGTGA. Trimming shortened V by 5 bases and J by 1 base, and 8 bases separated the two germline ends. The CDR3 loop spans 14 amino acids. CDR3 nucleotides: TGTGCCAGCAGCCCGACAGGGAACACCGGGGAGCTGTTTTTT. It codes for CASSPTGNTGELFF. Variable domain in full (rest from reference TRBV7-3 and TRBJ2-2): GAGVSQTPSNKVTEKGKYVELRCDPISGHTALYWYRQSLGQGPEFLIYFQGTGAADDSGLPNDRFFAVRPEGSVSTLKIQRTERGDSAVYLCASSPTGNTGELFFGEGSRLTVL.

The CDR3 spells CASSQEGQWTQYF. CDR3 DNA: TGCGCCAGCAGCCAAGAAGGCCAATGGACGCAGTATTTT. The genes are TRBV4-1 and TRBJ2-3; the D is unclear. The CDR3 is made up of 13 amino acids. Germline V gives CDR1 MGHRA, CDR2 YSYEKL. Trimming pared 0 bases from V and 9 bases from J, leaving 10 bases between.

This chain links TRBV30 with TRBJ1-1, with D maybe TRBD1 (6 bases). The CDR3 extends over 16 amino acids. Germline V gene lookup returns CDR1 GTSNPN and CDR2 SVGIG (reference sequence). Trimming shortened V by 2 bases and J by 0 bases, and 16 bases separated the two germline ends. CDR3 region: CAWSPPPGQMNTEAFF. In nucleotides, the CDR3 is TGTGCCTGGAGTCCCCCCCCGGGACAAATGAACACTGAAGCTTTCTTT.